The sequence of this TCR beta chain was determined in a study of Ad26.COV2.S vaccination and SARS-CoV-2 variants (dated by TCRdb to the early 2020s). Context from the whole study: Vaccine-arm donors came from COV1001, a multicentre, randomized, double-blind, placebo-controlled phase I-IIa trial of Ad26.COV2.S in healthy adults. Dosing of Ad26.COV2.S was intramuscular, at either 5x10^10 or 1x10^11 viral particles, delivered as one shot or as two shots spaced 56 days apart. TCRbeta repertoire sequencing was used to assess the specificity and breadth of SARS-CoV-2-reactive T cell receptors after Ad26.COV2.S vaccination. A total of 32 samples were included in the TCR-sequenced set, comprising around 19 Ad26.COV2.S vaccine recipients, 5 placebo recipients and 8 SARS-CoV-2 convalescent individuals. Trial participants were randomized into five groups of five: low-dose or high-dose Ad26.COV2.S given once or twice, or placebo on both occasions. Investigators did not know the trial group allocation while performing experiments and assessing outcomes. The paper's findings and limits, for the study overall: Higher spike-specific TCR breadth was observed in Ad26.COV2.S recipients than in placebo recipients (P = 0.0014). The study was not powered for comparison of responses between vaccine doses or regimens. Vaccine and placebo recipients had comparable non-spike TCR breadth, which fits with the vaccine containing only spike. Substantial breadth of spike-specific CD8+ and CD4+ T cell responses was reported after vaccination. According to the authors, total T cell responses may have been underestimated by the TCR breadth and depth analyses.

As to this clone: Its antigen is still unknown. Base-call qualities are not available, and no considerably larger clone is one nucleotide away.

TCRbeta CDR3 regions were sequenced with the immunoSEQ Assay. After extraction, genomic DNA underwent amplification by bias-controlled multiplex PCR, followed by high-throughput sequencing. From the authors' description of their analysis: To quantify the absolute abundance of every unique TCRbeta CDR3 region, sequences were collapsed and filtered. T cell fraction was estimated by normalizing TCRbeta template counts to usable DNA, with usable DNA measured through amplification of reference genes found in all nucleated cells. Repertoire TCRs were annotated as SARS-CoV-2-specific when V gene, CDR3 amino acid sequence and J gene were exactly matched to a known reactive TCR set. The reference SARS-CoV-2 TCR set was derived from MIRA and filtered for enrichment in COVID-19-positive ImmuneCODE repertoires, a step that removed public or cross-reactive TCRs. Using the MIRA antigens, annotated TCRs were further analysed by specific ORF or by position within an ORF. Depth was the summed frequency of annotated unique rearrangements, while breadth was defined as annotated unique rearrangements over total unique productive rearrangements. Two-sided Wilcoxon rank-sum tests were used to compare TCR breadth between groups. The table comes from immuneACCESS by way of TCRdb, which keeps in-frame sequences with V and J called. Part of the clones is missing from these tables; in studies checked, under half for an unresolved V gene and the rest for unknown reasons. From that table come the V and J calls and clone size; the DNA was used to work out D and trimming. Within this sample are about 390,000 clones, with approximately 86% of them counted one time only. The biggest ten clones account for approximately 3.7% of the sample.

The germline V gene encodes CDR1 SNHLY and CDR2 FYNNEI. Trimming costs V 2 bases and J 0 bases, and their ends lie 8 bases apart. CDR3 length: 15 amino acids, cysteine to phenylalanine. Just CDR3 DNA is preserved here, 45 bases in frame from base 1. According to the study, the label for this sample's treatment or condition signals: over 15 received Ad26.COV2.S at low or high dose, single or two shots; a few received placebo; per-sample allocation not given. Repertoires of vaccine and placebo recipients were sequenced from samples collected on day 63 after the first injection. In Cohort 1b, 20 to 25 adults aged 18-55 years were enrolled at a single site in Boston, USA, between 29 July and 7 August 2020. As a vaccine, Ad26.COV2.S was a replication-incompetent adenovirus type 26 vector that expressed a prefusion-stabilized SARS-CoV-2 spike protein derived from the original Wuhan strain.

Material: peripheral blood, obtained in a trial of Ad26.COV2.S vaccine versus placebo. The chain is encoded by TRBV2 joined to TRBJ1-5, with the D gene not confidently named. The receptor comes from a person between 18 and 60 years old who received the Ad26.COV2.S COVID-19 vaccine or a placebo. Here the CDR3 is given as CASSESTDSNQPQHF. The sequenced DNA: TGTGCCAGCAGTGAAAGTACGGATAGCAATCAGCCCCAGCATTTT.